The present T cell receptor (beta chain) was sequenced within a study of response to subunit inactivated influenza vaccine (dated by TCRdb to 2016 to 2018). Regarding the complete study: Deep quantitative T cell receptor repertoire profiling was used in the study to track responses to a trivalent subunit inactivated influenza vaccine. Study-level results and caveats: The authors proposed that each seasonal influenza vaccination may bring in only a limited number of new T cells.

About this clonotype: No cognate antigen has been identified for it. No base-level quality is on record; no much larger clone is a single base apart.

Libraries were made using RT-PCR. TCRdb lists the instrument as Illumina HiSeq 2500. The public reads were reprocessed in TCRdb via fastp at Q25 and MiXCR, keeping in-frame beta chains. CDR3 protein duplicates are merged, each entry listing the most common genes and DNA. Across this sample there are 400,000 to 550,000 distinct CDR3 sequences, with roughly 25% seen only once. The ten largest make up 1.5% to 2% of the sample. This TCR was sampled from a man aged 50 to 59 who received an inactivated influenza vaccine. Donor details come from another sample of the same person, matched by shared clones. The sequencing used CD4+ T cells sorted from PBMCs, collected less than 6 days after vaccination.

The nucleotide sequence reads as follows: TGCAGCGTTGAAGATCCAAGGAGACCGAACACCGGGGAGCTGTTTTTT. Translated, it gives CSVEDPRRPNTGELFF. The chain couples TRBV29-1 to TRBJ2-2; the D gene is unclear. Deletion took 0 bases off V and 0 bases off J, with a span of 11 bases between the germline ends. Via the germline V gene, CDR1 is SQVTM and CDR2 ANQGSEA. The CDR3 numbers 16 residues from cysteine through phenylalanine. Only CDR3 DNA is held: 48 bases, read in frame from base 1.